This T cell receptor beta chain stems from a study of cytomegalovirus exposure and HLA in healthy donors. Study-wide background: HLA-typed donors were the source of about 85 million unique TCRs held in an early data release. General study findings and limits: A later analysis found TCR association rates differed by HLA locus, highest for DRB1 and lowest for HLA-C. Rare TCR sequences dominated, though some public TCRs recurred in many donors.

A multiplex PCR was run with 60 Vbeta primers and 13 Jbeta primers. Clones were read by immunoSEQ multiplex PCR, and TCRdb kept only the in-frame ones, dropping some. Among approximately 140,000 clones, about four fifths were seen once, and the ten largest hold about 0.74%. This clone came up a few times. Its antigen is undetermined. The CDR3 is 14 residues long. V lost 1 base and J 7 bases, leaving 13 bases between the germline ends. Germline CDR1 and CDR2: SEHNR and FQNEAQ (reference sequence). V is TRBV7-9 and J is TRBJ1-1; a possible D gene is TRBD1 (5 bases). The receptor was isolated from a man younger than 35 in good health and CMV-seronegative. The sample comprised PBMCs. The CDR3 DNA reads TGTGCCAGCAGCTTAGATCTAGTTCAGGGTGAAGCTTTCTTT. This encodes CASSLDLVQGEAFF.